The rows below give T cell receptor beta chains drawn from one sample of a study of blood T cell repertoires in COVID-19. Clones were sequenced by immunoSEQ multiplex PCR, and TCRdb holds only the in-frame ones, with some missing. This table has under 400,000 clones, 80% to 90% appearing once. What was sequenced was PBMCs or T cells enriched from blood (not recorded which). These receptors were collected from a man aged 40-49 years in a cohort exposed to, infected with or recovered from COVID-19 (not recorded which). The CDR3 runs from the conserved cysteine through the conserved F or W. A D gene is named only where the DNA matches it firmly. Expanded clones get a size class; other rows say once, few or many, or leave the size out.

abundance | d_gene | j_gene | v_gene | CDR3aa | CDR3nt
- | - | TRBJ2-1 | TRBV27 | CASSLMGSVDEQFF | TGTGCCAGCAGTTTAATGGGGAGTGTGGATGAGCAGTTCTTC
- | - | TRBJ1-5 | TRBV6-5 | CASSAGSNQPQHF | TGTGCCAGCTCGGCAGGTAGCAATCAGCCCCAGCATTTT
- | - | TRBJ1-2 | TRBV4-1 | CASSQVEGDLYGYTF | TGCGCCAGCAGCCAAGTTGAAGGGGATCTCTATGGCTACACCTTC
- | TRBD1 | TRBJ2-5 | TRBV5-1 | CASSSLGTGKETQYF | TGCGCCAGCAGCTCTCTCGGGACAGGGAAAGAGACCCAGTACTTC
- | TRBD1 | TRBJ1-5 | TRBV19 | CASRRRTGDSNQPQHF | TGTGCCAGTAGGAGAAGAACAGGGGACAGCAATCAGCCCCAGCATTTT
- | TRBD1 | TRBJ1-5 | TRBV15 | CATSRDLQGANQPQHF | TGTGCCACCAGCAGAGATCTTCAGGGGGCGAATCAGCCCCAGCATTTT
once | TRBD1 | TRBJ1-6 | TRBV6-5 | CASVGTANSPLHF | TGTGCCAGCGTCGGGACAGCTAATTCACCCCTCCACTTT
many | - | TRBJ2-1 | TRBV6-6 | CASRGDIINEQFF | TGTGCCAGCAGGGGCGATATCATCAATGAGCAGTTCTTC
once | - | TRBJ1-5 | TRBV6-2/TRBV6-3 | CASSPILGDQPQHF | TGTGCCAGCAGTCCCATCTTGGGCGATCAGCCCCAGCATTTT
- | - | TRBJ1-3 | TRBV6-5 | CASSYSTPSRDTIYF | TGTGCCAGCAGTTACTCGACCCCATCCAGGGACACCATATATTTT
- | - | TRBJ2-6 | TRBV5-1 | CASSFGTSSSGANVLTF | TGCGCCAGCAGCTTCGGGACAAGTAGCTCTGGGGCCAACGTCCTGACTTTC
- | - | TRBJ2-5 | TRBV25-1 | CASSDPRGWQETQYF | TGTGCCAGCAGTGACCCCCGGGGGTGGCAAGAGACCCAGTACTTC
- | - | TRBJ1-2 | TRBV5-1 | CASSPDGDYGYTF | TGCGCCAGCAGCCCTGACGGGGACTATGGCTACACCTTC
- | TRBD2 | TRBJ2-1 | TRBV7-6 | CASSRTGTSSYNEQFF | TGTGCCAGCAGCCGCACCGGGACTAGCTCCTACAATGAGCAGTTCTTC
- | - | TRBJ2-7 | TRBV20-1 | CSASKRDNSYEQYF | TGCAGTGCTAGTAAGCGGGACAATTCCTACGAGCAGTACTTC
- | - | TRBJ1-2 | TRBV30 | CAWSVRTYGYTF | TGTGCCTGGAGTGTAAGGACATATGGCTACACCTTC
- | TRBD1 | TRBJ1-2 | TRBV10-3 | CAISESPGQGGGYTF | TGTGCCATCAGTGAGTCGCCGGGACAGGGTGGCGGCTACACCTTC